Listed here are 25 T cell receptor beta chains from one sample, sequenced in a study of PD-1 blockade in classical Hodgkin lymphoma. TCRdb's table, derived via immunoSEQ multiplex PCR, lists solely in-frame clones and lacks some. The table records under 20,000 clones, 76% of them present only once. Time point of the sample: cycle 4 day 1 (C4D1), after around six weeks of nivolumab. Each patient relapsed following autologous stem cell transplantation, and prior brentuximab vedotin exposure differed. Sequenced material: peripheral blood mononuclear cells (PBMCs), taken before the fourth cycle of nivolumab. The receptors stem from a human donor with classical Hodgkin lymphoma.

V and J are TRBV19 and TRBJ2-5, with TRBD2 matching 7 bases. Trimming cost V 7 bases and J 6 bases; bases outside gene matches: 8. This CDR3 is built from 13 residues. Germline V gene sequence: CDR1 LNHDA, CDR2 SQIVND (reference sequence). CDR3 DNA sequence: TGTGCCAGTAACGGTTCGGGGGGAAAGACCCAGTACTTC. This codes for CASNGSGGKTQYF.

V and J are TRBV6-6 and TRBJ1-1; perhaps TRBD1 as D (5 bases). Trimming shortened V by 0 bases and J by 8 bases, and 13 bases separated the two germline ends. This CDR3 is 14 amino acids long. The germline V gene has CDR1 MNHNY and CDR2 SVGAGI (reference sequence). CDR3 DNA: TGTGCCAGCAGTTACTCGTGGGGGTTGATAGAAGCTTTCTTT. Its protein is CASSYSWGLIEAFF.

This chain uses TRBV9 with TRBJ1-1; possibly TRBD1 for D (5 bases). The CDR3 has 15 amino acids. V was pared by 1 base and J by 0 bases, with 10 bases between. Germline V gene data show CDR1 as SGDLS and CDR2 as YYNGEE. The CDR3 bases are TGTGCCAGCAGCGTACGACAGTCCATGAACACTGAAGCTTTCTTT. Residues: CASSVRQSMNTEAFF. The whole variable domain, remainder taken from reference TRBV9 and TRBJ1-1, is DSGVTQTPKHLITATGQRVTLRCSPRSGDLSVYWYQQSLDQGLQFLIQYYNGEERAKGNILERFSAQQFPDLHSELNLSSLELGDSALYFCASSVRQSMNTEAFFGQGTRLTVV.

V gene TRBV5-1 combines with J gene TRBJ1-5; D is unresolved. The germline CDR1 and CDR2 sequences are SGHRS and YFSETQ. The ends were cut back, 0 bases at V and 5 bases at J, with 12 bases in the middle. CDR3 length: 15 residues. The CDR3 bases are TGCGCCAGCAGCTTGGCCGGGAACGCCGATCAGCCCCAGCATTTT. As protein: CASSLAGNADQPQHF.

The V call is TRBV12-5, the J call TRBJ2-5; a weak D match, TRBD1 (6 bases). The germline CDR1 and CDR2 sequences are LGHNT and FRNRAP. Trimming stripped 2 bases from V and 0 bases from J, with 16 bases between. This CDR3 contains 17 residues. CDR3 residues: CASGLSRPSGDQETQYF. CDR3 DNA sequence: TGTGCTAGTGGTTTGTCCAGGCCTTCAGGGGACCAAGAGACCCAGTACTTC.

The chain carries TRBV5-8 and TRBJ1-5; D unclear. In germline, CDR1 is SGHTS, CDR2 YDEGEE. This CDR3 is built from 12 residues. V was cut by 2 bases and J by 5 bases, with 5 bases left in between. The CDR3 reads CASSLQHQPQHF. CDR3 DNA: TGTGCCAGCAGCTTACAACATCAGCCCCAGCATTTT.

The chain uses TRBV2 and TRBJ2-4; the D is unclear. The CDR3 is 15 residues long. The V gene's germline CDR1 is SNHLY and CDR2 FYNNEI. The V end was cut by 0 bases, the J end by 0 bases, with 6 bases between. The CDR3 sequence is CASSEAAIAKNIQYF. In DNA, the CDR3 is TGTGCCAGCAGTGAAGCAGCGATAGCCAAAAACATTCAGTACTTC.

The CDR3 loop is CASIGTIRGYEQYF. CDR3 nucleotides: TGTGCCAGCATCGGTACCATCCGTGGGTACGAGCAGTACTTC. This sequence joins TRBV6-5 and TRBJ2-7; no clear D gene. Trimming stripped 7 bases from V and 4 bases from J, with 17 bases between. CDR3 length equals 14 residues. Germline CDR1 MNHEY, CDR2 SVGAGI.

V gene TRBV5-4 combines with J gene TRBJ1-2, with 7 bases fitting TRBD1. The germline CDR1 and CDR2 sequences are SGHNT and YYREEE (reference sequence). This CDR3 comprises 13 residues. V gave up 5 bases and J gave up 8 bases; unmatched junction bases: 9. The CDR3 is CASRLGGAEGYTF. The CDR3 DNA follows: TGTGCCAGCAGGTTAGGGGGCGCTGAGGGCTACACCTTC.

The chain is built from TRBV19 and TRBJ2-7, with D possibly matching TRBD1 (6 bases). The CDR3 is 14 amino acids. Trimming removed 1 base from V and 5 bases from J, with 12 bases in between. Germline CDR1 is LNHDA and CDR2 is SQIVND (reference sequence). CDR3 in DNA: TGTGCCAGTAGTATAGGACAGGCGGTCGACGAGCAGTACTTC. Translating gives CASSIGQAVDEQYF.

The rearrangement uses TRBV5-1 and TRBJ2-3, with a tentative D call TRBD2 (5 bases). V was clipped by 4 bases and J by 2 bases, with 14 bases between them. Per the germline V gene, CDR1 is SGHRS and CDR2 is YFSETQ. The CDR3 runs to 15 residues. Here the CDR3 reads CASSTQRSHTDTQYF. The CDR3 DNA reads TGCGCCAGCAGCACCCAGCGGTCCCACACAGATACGCAGTATTTT.

The chain employs TRBV14 and TRBJ2-2; D unclear. The V end lost 2 bases, the J end lost 5 bases, and 6 bases lay between the germline ends. Per germline, CDR1 SGHDN and CDR2 FVKESK. There are 13 residues in the CDR3. The DNA for the CDR3 is TGTGCCAGCAGCCAACAAGGAACCGGGGAGCTGTTTTTT. Translating it yields CASSQQGTGELFF.

A single count supports this clone. This chain uses TRBV6-1 with TRBJ2-7; D remains unclear. Per the germline V gene, CDR1 is MNHNS and CDR2 is SASEGT. V shed 8 bases and J shed 2 bases, with 10 bases lying between them. The length of the CDR3 is 12 residues. The CDR3 reads CASRTGTYEQYF. The CDR3 bases are TGTGCCAGCCGCACGGGTACCTACGAGCAGTACTTC.

This clone was observed once. This chain joins TRBV2 and TRBJ1-1; unclear D gene. The CDR3 runs to 16 residues. V was cut by 6 bases and J by 5 bases, with 22 bases left in between. Germline V gene data show CDR1 as SNHLY and CDR2 as FYNNEI. The CDR3, as DNA: TGTGCCAGCAGCGTAGAGGTCGGACGGCCGAATACTGAAGCTTTCTTT. Translated: CASSVEVGRPNTEAFF.

The chain carries TRBV10-1 and TRBJ1-1; TRBD1 matches 10 bases. Germline V gene lookup returns CDR1 WNHNN and CDR2 SYGVQD (reference sequence). This CDR3 has 16 residues. Losses at the gene ends were 6 bases for V and 1 base for J; bases not matched to a gene: 8. This CDR3 reads CASSYLRDRGNTEAFF. The CDR3 DNA reads as TGCGCCAGCAGCTATCTCCGGGACAGGGGGAACACTGAAGCTTTCTTT.

The chain carries TRBV19 and TRBJ2-7; TRBD2 might be the D (5 bases). CDR1 LNHDA and CDR2 SQIVND come from the germline V gene (reference sequence). Trimming pared 1 base from V and 2 bases from J, leaving 9 bases between. This CDR3 is built from 14 residues. The CDR3 DNA reads TGTGCCAGTAGTATAGGACGGGATACCTACGAGCAGTACTTC. It translates to CASSIGRDTYEQYF.

The rearrangement joins TRBV11-3 to TRBJ2-2, with D unresolved. Trimming took 1 base from V and 6 from J, leaving 6 bases between them. CDR3 size: 13 residues. Germline V lookup: CDR1 SGHNT, CDR2 YENEEA. CDR3 coding DNA: TGTGCCAGCAGCTTAGTAATGGCCGGGGAGCTGTTTTTT. It codes for CASSLVMAGELFF.

The CDR3 DNA sequence: TGTGCCTACAGCAGGGACAGGGACAGTGAAGCTTTCTTT. This sequence encodes CAYSRDRDSEAFF. This chain links TRBV25-1 with TRBJ1-1; 9 nucleotides agree with TRBD1. The CDR3 runs to 13 residues. Trimming cost V 11 bases and J 7 bases; bases outside gene matches: 11. Germline CDR1 MGHDK, CDR2 SYGVNS.

The chain carries TRBV10-2 and TRBJ2-7; D is possibly TRBD1 (7 bases). The CDR3 consists of 12 residues. V lost 5 bases and J 6 bases, leaving 11 bases between the germline ends. Germline CDR1 reads WSHSY; CDR2 reads SAAADI. CDR3: CASSIQGGEQYF. In DNA form, the CDR3 reads TGCGCCAGCAGTATCCAGGGGGGCGAGCAGTACTTC.

The J gene is TRBJ2-5, the V gene TRBV6-1, with D possibly matching TRBD1 (6 bases). V shed 10 bases and J shed 2 bases, with 17 bases lying between them. This CDR3 comprises 14 residues. CDR1 MNHNS and CDR2 SASEGT come from the germline V gene. Written as DNA, the CDR3 is TGTGCCACCTCACGGACAGCTTCTCAAGAGACCCAGTACTTC. This encodes CATSRTASQETQYF.

Worth noting for this clone: The junction does not match germline at one end; this may be a read error. The J gene is TRBJ2-6, the V gene TRBV29-1, with no clear D. CDR1 SQVTM and CDR2 ANQGSEA come from the germline V gene. This CDR3 spans 11 amino acids. DNA of the CDR3: TGCAGCGTCGAAGGGGCCAACGTCCTGACTTTC. Translating it yields CSVEGANVLTF.

The chain couples TRBV7-9 to TRBJ2-1, with 10 nucleotides matching TRBD2. Germline V gene data show CDR1 as SEHNR and CDR2 as FQNEAQ (reference sequence). Trimming at V came to 5 bases and at J to 11 bases, leaving 15 bases not matched to a gene. The CDR3 sequence is 16 residues long. In DNA form, the CDR3 reads TGTGCCAGCAGCCGTCGGACTAGCGGTAACCCAATGAAGCAGTTCTTC. Its translation: CASSRRTSGNPMKQFF.

The gene calls are TRBV6-5 and TRBJ2-7; TRBD2 matches 12 bases. V lost 5 bases to trimming and J lost 4 bases; unmatched junction nucleotides: 6. This CDR3 contains 15 residues. From germline, CDR1 is MNHEY and CDR2 SVGAGI. The CDR3 sequence is CASSPRTSGVYEQYF. CDR3 nucleotides: TGTGCCAGCAGTCCCCGGACTAGCGGGGTGTACGAGCAGTACTTC.

There are a few counts of this clone. The rearrangement joins TRBV30 to TRBJ1-2; D is possibly TRBD1 (6 bases). CDR1 is GTSNPN, CDR2 SVGIG, per germline (reference sequence). This CDR3 is built from 13 residues. V was trimmed by 0 bases and J by 6 bases, leaving 11 bases between them. This chain's CDR3 is CAWSVRQGNGYTF. CDR3 DNA sequence: TGTGCCTGGAGTGTACGTCAGGGGAATGGCTACACCTTC.

This chain links TRBV7-8 with TRBJ1-2, with 12 bases fitting TRBD1. Germline CDR1 and CDR2: SGHVS and FQNEAQ. J gave up 4 bases and V 3 bases, and 3 bases lay outside the gene matches. The CDR3 sequence is 15 residues long. The CDR3 loop is CASSLGQGATYGYTF. The CDR3 DNA sequence: TGTGCCAGCAGCTTGGGACAGGGGGCGACCTATGGCTACACCTTC.